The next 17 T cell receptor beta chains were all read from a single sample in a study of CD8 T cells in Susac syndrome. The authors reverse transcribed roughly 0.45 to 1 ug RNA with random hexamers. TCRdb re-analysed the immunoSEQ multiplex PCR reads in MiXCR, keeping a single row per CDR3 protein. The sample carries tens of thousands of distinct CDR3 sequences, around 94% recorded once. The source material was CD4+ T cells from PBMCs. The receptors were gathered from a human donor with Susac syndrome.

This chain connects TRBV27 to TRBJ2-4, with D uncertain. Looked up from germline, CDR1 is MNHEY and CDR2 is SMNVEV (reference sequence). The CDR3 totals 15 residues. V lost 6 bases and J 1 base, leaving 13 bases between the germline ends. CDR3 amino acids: CASSPSKVAKNIQYF. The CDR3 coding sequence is TGTGCCAGCAGCCCCTCGAAAGTCGCCAAAAACATTCAGTACTTC.

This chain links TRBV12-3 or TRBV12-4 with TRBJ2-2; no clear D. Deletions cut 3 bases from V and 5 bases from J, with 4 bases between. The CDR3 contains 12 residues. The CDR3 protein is CASSFWTGELFF. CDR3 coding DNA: TGTGCCAGCAGTTTCTGGACCGGGGAGCTGTTTTTT.

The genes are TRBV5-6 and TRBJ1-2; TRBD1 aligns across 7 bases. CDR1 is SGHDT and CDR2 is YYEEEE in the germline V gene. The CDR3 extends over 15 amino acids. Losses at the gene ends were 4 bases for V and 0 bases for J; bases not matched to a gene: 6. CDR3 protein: CASSLQGVANYGYTF. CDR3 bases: TGTGCCAGCAGCCTGCAGGGGGTGGCTAACTATGGCTACACCTTC.

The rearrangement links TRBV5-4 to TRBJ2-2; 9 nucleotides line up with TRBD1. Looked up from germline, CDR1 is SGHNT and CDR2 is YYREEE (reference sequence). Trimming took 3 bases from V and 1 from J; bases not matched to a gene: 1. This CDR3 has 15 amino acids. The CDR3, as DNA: TGTGCCAGCAGCTGGGGACAGGGGAACACCGGGGAGCTGTTTTTT. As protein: CASSWGQGNTGELFF.

The CDR3, as DNA: TGTGCCAGCAGTTTCTCCTCGCTCGGGGGAGTCGGCACAGATACGCAGTATTTT. Translating gives CASSFSSLGGVGTDTQYF. The V and J genes are TRBV25-1 and TRBJ2-3; D may be TRBD2 (6 bases). CDR1 is MGHDK and CDR2 is SYGVNS in the germline V gene. The V gene lost 5 bases and the J gene lost 1 base, with 22 bases spanning the gap. This CDR3 comprises 18 residues.

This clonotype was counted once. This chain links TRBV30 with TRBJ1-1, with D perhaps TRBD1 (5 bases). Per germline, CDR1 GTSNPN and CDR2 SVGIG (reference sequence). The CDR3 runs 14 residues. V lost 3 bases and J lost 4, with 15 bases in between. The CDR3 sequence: CAWREMGGGTEAFF. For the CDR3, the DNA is TGTGCCTGGAGGGAAATGGGGGGGGGCACTGAAGCTTTCTTT. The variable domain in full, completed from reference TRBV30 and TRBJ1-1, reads SQTIHQWPATLVQPVGSPLSLECTVEGTSNPNLYWYRQAAGRGLQLLFYSVGIGQISSEVPQNLSASRPQDRQFILSSKKLLLSDSGFYLCAWREMGGGTEAFFGQGTRLTVV.

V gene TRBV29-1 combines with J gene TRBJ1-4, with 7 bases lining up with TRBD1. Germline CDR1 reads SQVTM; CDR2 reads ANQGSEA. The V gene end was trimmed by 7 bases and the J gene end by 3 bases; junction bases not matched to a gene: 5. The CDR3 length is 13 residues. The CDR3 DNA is TGCAGCGCCGGGACAGCACCTAATGAAAAACTGTTTTTT. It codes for CSAGTAPNEKLFF.

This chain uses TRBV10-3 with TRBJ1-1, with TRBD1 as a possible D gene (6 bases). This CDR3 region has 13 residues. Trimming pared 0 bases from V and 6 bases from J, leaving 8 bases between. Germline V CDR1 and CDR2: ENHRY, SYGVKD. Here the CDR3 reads CAISESGGPEAFF. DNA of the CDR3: TGTGCCATCAGTGAGTCCGGGGGGCCTGAAGCTTTCTTT.

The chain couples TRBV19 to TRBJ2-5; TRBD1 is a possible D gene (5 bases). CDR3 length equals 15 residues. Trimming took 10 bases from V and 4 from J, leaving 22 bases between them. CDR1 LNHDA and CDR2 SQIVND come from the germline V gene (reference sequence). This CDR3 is CATRPQQAPRETQYF. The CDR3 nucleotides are TGTGCCACACGGCCTCAACAGGCCCCCCGAGAGACCCAGTACTTC.

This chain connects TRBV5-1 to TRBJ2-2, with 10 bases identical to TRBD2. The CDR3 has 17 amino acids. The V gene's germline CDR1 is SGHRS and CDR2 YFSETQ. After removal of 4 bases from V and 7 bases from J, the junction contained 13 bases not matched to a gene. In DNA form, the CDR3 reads TGCGCCAGCAGCCCCGCGGAACAGCGGGGGGGTATCGGGGAGCTGTTTTTT. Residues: CASSPAEQRGGIGELFF.

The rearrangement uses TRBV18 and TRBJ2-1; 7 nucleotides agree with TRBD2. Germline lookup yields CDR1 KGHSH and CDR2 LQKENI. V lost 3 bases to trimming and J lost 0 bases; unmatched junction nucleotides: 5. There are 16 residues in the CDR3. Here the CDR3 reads CASSPLAGGSYNEQFF. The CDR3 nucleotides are TGTGCCAGCTCACCGTTAGCGGGTGGCTCCTACAATGAGCAGTTCTTC.

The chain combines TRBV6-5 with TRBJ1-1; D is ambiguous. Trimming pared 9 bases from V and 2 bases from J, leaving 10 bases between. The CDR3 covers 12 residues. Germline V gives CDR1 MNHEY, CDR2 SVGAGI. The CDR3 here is CASFRANTEAFF. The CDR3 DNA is TGTGCCAGTTTCCGAGCAAACACTGAAGCTTTCTTT.

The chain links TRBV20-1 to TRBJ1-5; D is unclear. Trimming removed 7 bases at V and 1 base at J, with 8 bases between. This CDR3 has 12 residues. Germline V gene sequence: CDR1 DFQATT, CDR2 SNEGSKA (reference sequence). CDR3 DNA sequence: TGCAGTGTCGGGGAGAGCAATCAGCCCCAGCATTTT. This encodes CSVGESNQPQHF.

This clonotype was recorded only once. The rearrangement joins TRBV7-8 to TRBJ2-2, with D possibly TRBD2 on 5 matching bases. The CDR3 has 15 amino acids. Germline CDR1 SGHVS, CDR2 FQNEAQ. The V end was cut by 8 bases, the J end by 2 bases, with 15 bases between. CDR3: CASGLRRVNTGELFF. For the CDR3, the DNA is TGTGCCAGCGGTCTGAGGCGGGTTAACACCGGGGAGCTGTTTTTT.

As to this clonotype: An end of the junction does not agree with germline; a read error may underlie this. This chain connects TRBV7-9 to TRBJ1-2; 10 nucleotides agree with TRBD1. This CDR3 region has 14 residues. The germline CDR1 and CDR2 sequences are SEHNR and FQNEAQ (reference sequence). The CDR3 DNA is TGTGCCAGCAACTTAGACAGGGGGCTCTATGGCTACACCTTC. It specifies CASNLDRGLYGYTF. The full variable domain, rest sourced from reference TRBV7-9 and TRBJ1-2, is DTGVSQNPRHKITKRGQNVTFRCDPISEHNRLYWYRQTLGQGPEFLTYFQNEAQLEKSRLLSDRFSAERPKGSFSTLEIQRTEQGDSAMYLCASNLDRGLYGYTFGSGTRLTVV.

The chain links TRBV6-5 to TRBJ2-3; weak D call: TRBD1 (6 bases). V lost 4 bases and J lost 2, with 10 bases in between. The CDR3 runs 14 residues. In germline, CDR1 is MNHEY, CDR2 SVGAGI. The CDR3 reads CASSFSGATDTQYF. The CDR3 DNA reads TGTGCCAGCAGTTTTTCAGGGGCCACAGATACGCAGTATTTT.

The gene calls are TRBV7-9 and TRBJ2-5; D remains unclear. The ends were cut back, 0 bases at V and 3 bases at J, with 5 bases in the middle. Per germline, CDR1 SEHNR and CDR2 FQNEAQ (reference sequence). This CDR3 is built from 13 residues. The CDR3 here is CASSLAIEETQYF. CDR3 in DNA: TGTGCCAGCAGCTTAGCTATCGAAGAGACCCAGTACTTC.